The subject of this entry is one T cell receptor (beta chain). What it binds is not known. The entry originates in a study of monozygotic twins with inflammatory bowel disease. The study's findings and limits: Especially with disease activity, IBD patients had fewer clonotypes in common with others than healthy twins did.

The CDR3 sequence is 16 residues long. Germline V CDR1 and CDR2: KGHDR, SFDVKD. TCR libraries were prepared from 3,000 to 4,500 ng total RNA each. Via template switching, UMIs carrying a 6-nucleotide sample barcode were introduced. TCRdb reprocessed the 5' RACE reads and stores each CDR3 protein as one record, lacking DNA. The table counts 300,000 to 400,000 distinct CDR3 sequences; about 2.5% lies in the top ten. This TCR derives from a human donor with ulcerative colitis or Crohn's disease, or a healthy co-twin of an affected twin (not recorded which). The sample consisted of blood. The chain is built from TRBV24-1 and TRBJ2-5; there is no DNA to check the TCRdb D call of TRBD1. CDR3 sequence: CATSDPPAEQQETQYF.